Below, 29 T cell receptor beta chains from the same sample are listed, as sequenced in a study of post-analysis software for immune sequencing data. Study-wide results and caveats: The five TRBV segments detected at higher frequency in patients than in controls included TRBV5-6, TRBV5-1 and TRBV20-1.

Prepared libraries of TCR beta cDNA carried unique molecular identifiers. TCRdb re-derived calls from the PCR reads in MiXCR, one entry per CDR3 protein. The sample records approximately 730,000 distinct CDR3 sequences, 25% to 30% being singletons. Their antigens remain unidentified. What was sequenced was blood. The receptors derive from a girl between 5 and 17 years old with multiple sclerosis.

This clonotype was observed a few times. This chain links TRBV21-1 with TRBJ2-5; the D call of TRBD2 is as the table states it, not checked on the DNA. Gene TRBJ2-7 matches the end of the DNA better, so the J call may be wrong. TRBV21-1 counts as a pseudogene. The CDR3 sequence is 14 residues long. As DNA, the CDR3 is TGTGCCAGCAGCAAAGTCCCAGGAGGGCACGAGCAGTACTTC. Translating gives CASSKVPGGHEQYF.

The sample holds a few counts of this clonotype. The chain is built from TRBV9 and TRBJ2-3; no definite D call. Trimming cost V 2 bases and J 2 bases, with 12 bases left between them. Germline V gene sequence: CDR1 SGDLS, CDR2 YYNGEE. This CDR3 has 15 amino acids. This chain's CDR3 is CASSVSTQFTDTQYF. The CDR3 DNA is TGTGCCAGCAGCGTTTCGACGCAATTCACAGATACGCAGTATTTT.

This clonotype was detected only a few times. The rearrangement uses TRBV5-5 and TRBJ1-5; D unclear. In germline, CDR1 is SGHKS, CDR2 YYEKEE (reference sequence). The CDR3 loop spans 15 amino acids. V was shortened by 2 bases and J by 6 bases, with 15 bases between the two germline ends. CDR3 nucleotide sequence: TGTGCCAGCAGCTTCCGGGGAGTAGTCAGTCAGCCCCAGCATTTT. This sequence encodes CASSFRGVVSQPQHF.

The J gene is TRBJ1-1, the V gene TRBV5-1, with D tentatively TRBD1 (5 bases). This CDR3 contains 13 residues. Germline V CDR1 and CDR2: SGHRS, YFSETQ. With 1 base removed from V and 6 bases from J, the gap between germline ends came to 10 bases. In DNA form, the CDR3 reads TGCGCCAGCAGCTTGTCCAGGGATGCTGAAGCTTTCTTT. It specifies CASSLSRDAEAFF.

This sequence joins TRBV29-1 and TRBJ2-5; TRBD2 matches at 9 bases. V shed 3 bases, J shed 5 bases, and the junction held 7 bases outside the gene matches. Germline CDR1 and CDR2: SQVTM and ANQGSEA. The CDR3 consists of 14 residues. CDR3 region: CSVEASGEWETQYF. CDR3 bases: TGCAGCGTTGAGGCTAGCGGGGAGTGGGAGACCCAGTACTTC.

This clonotype was observed a few times. This rearrangement joins TRBV20-1 to TRBJ2-7, with unresolved D. Per the germline V gene, CDR1 is DFQATT and CDR2 is SNEGSKA (reference sequence). The CDR3 spans 13 residues. Trimming took off 3 bases at V and 0 bases at J, with 9 bases between the two ends. CDR3 sequence: CSASRVNSYEQYF. The CDR3 nucleotides are TGCAGTGCTAGTAGGGTAAACTCCTACGAGCAGTACTTC.

The chain combines TRBV7-2 with TRBJ2-7; TRBD2 matches at 7 bases. The V segment lost 2 bases and the J segment 2 bases; nucleotides outside the gene matches: 12. Germline lookup yields CDR1 SGHTA and CDR2 FQGNSA. The CDR3 has 17 amino acids. CDR3 DNA sequence: TGTGCCAGCAGCTTACTATCCGGGAGGCTGAGGACCTACGAGCAGTACTTC. Encoded protein: CASSLLSGRLRTYEQYF.

The rearrangement links TRBV20-1 to TRBJ1-1; unclear D gene. Trimming took off 4 bases at V and 0 bases at J, with 9 bases between the two ends. This CDR3 contains 13 residues. From germline, CDR1 is DFQATT and CDR2 SNEGSKA (reference sequence). The CDR3 protein is CSAKKNMNTEAFF. The CDR3 coding sequence is TGCAGTGCTAAAAAGAATATGAACACTGAAGCTTTCTTT.

The chain has TRBV11-2 and TRBJ2-7; the D is unclear. The V end was cut by 4 bases, the J end by 6 bases, with 13 bases between. This CDR3 spans 13 amino acids. Germline loops: CDR1 SGHAT, CDR2 FQNNGV. CDR3 in amino acids: CASSSPMVREQYF. The CDR3 coding sequence is TGTGCCAGCAGCTCCCCTATGGTTCGCGAGCAGTACTTC.

This clonotype appeared many times. The chain has TRBV28 and TRBJ2-5; 11 positions match TRBD1. This CDR3 region has 14 residues. Per the germline V gene, CDR1 is MDHEN and CDR2 is SYDVKM. J lost 5 bases, V lost 5 bases, and 4 bases had no gene match. The CDR3 DNA follows: TGTGCCAGCAGTCGGACAGGGGGCGTCGAGACCCAGTACTTC. Protein sequence: CASSRTGGVETQYF.

This clonotype appeared a few times. CDR3 sequence (DNA): TGCAGTGGAGGGAGGGTCCTAGAGTTGAACACTGAAGCTTTCTTT. It is translated as CSGGRVLELNTEAFF. The rearrangement joins TRBV20-1 to TRBJ1-1; D gene unclear. V was trimmed by 7 bases and J by 0 bases, leaving 18 bases between them. The CDR3 covers 15 residues. The V gene's germline CDR1 is DFQATT and CDR2 SNEGSKA (reference sequence).

This clonotype appeared many times. This chain connects TRBV7-2 to TRBJ1-1; 7 nucleotides align to TRBD1. This CDR3 region has 13 residues. The J segment lost 3 bases and the V segment lost 5 bases, leaving 3 bases of the junction unmatched. Germline V gives CDR1 SGHTA, CDR2 FQGNSA. CDR3 sequence (DNA): TGTGCCAGCAGCCCCACAGGGGACACTGAAGCTTTCTTT. Translation: CASSPTGDTEAFF.

This chain uses TRBV3-1 with TRBJ2-1; D ambiguous. Germline CDR1 is LGHDT and CDR2 is YNNKEL (reference sequence). V lost 3 bases to trimming and J lost 7 bases, with 4 bases between them. The CDR3 spans 11 residues. CDR3 residues: CASSHLNEQFF. The CDR3 nucleotides are TGTGCCAGCAGCCATTTAAATGAGCAGTTCTTC.

This chain uses TRBV5-1 with TRBJ2-5; D is possibly TRBD1 (5 bases). Per the germline V gene, CDR1 is SGHRS and CDR2 is YFSETQ. The CDR3 totals 14 residues. Trimming pared 0 bases from V and 4 bases from J, leaving 10 bases between. CDR3 protein: CASSLGRQRETQYF. The CDR3 DNA is TGCGCCAGCAGCTTGGGTCGACAGAGAGAGACCCAGTACTTC.

V is TRBV20-1 and J is TRBJ2-7; 16 positions agree with TRBD2. V was pared by 0 bases and J by 2 bases, with 7 bases of the junction left unmatched. Germline CDR1 DFQATT, CDR2 SNEGSKA (reference sequence). CDR3 length: 18 amino acids. CDR3 sequence reads: CSARDGTSGRADPYEQYF. In nucleotides, the CDR3 is TGCAGTGCTAGAGACGGGACTAGCGGGAGGGCCGACCCCTACGAGCAGTACTTC.

With respect to this clonotype: A much larger clone lies one base from this, so it may be a read error. The chain has TRBV20-1 and TRBJ2-7; TRBD1 matches at 9 bases. Germline values: CDR1 DFQATT, CDR2 SNEGSKA (reference sequence). The CDR3 runs to 14 residues. With 6 bases clipped from V and 8 bases from J, the junction kept 14 bases outside the gene matches. The CDR3 nucleotides are TGCAGTGCCCAAAACAGGGGGCAAGCCTATAAGCAGTACTTC. Protein: CSAQNRGQAYKQYF.

This clonotype was seen a few times. The chain is built from TRBV20-1 and TRBJ1-5, with 8 positions matching TRBD1. This CDR3 is 14 amino acids long. Unmatched junction bases numbered 8, after V lost 5 bases and J lost 5 bases. Germline assignment: CDR1 DFQATT and CDR2 SNEGSKA (reference sequence). DNA for the CDR3: TGCAGTGCTCCGGAGACAGGGGAGTATCAGCCCCAGCATTTT. As protein: CSAPETGEYQPQHF.

As regards this clonotype: Mismatch with germline at one junction end may stem from a read error. The chain uses TRBV2 and TRBJ2-3; 7 positions match TRBD2. CDR3 length: 14 amino acids. Germline CDR1 is SNHLY and CDR2 is FYNNEI. This CDR3 reads CVSTPAGVLGTQYF. CDR3 nucleotide sequence: TGTGTCAGCACCCCTGCGGGAGTTTTGGGTACGCAGTATTTT.

The rearrangement links TRBV28 to TRBJ1-4; tentatively, D is TRBD1 (6 bases). The V end was cut by 2 bases, the J end by 3 bases, with 10 bases between. This CDR3 spans 15 amino acids. The germline gives CDR1 MDHEN, CDR2 SYDVKM. This CDR3 is CASSLQGQPNEKLFF. The CDR3 DNA follows: TGTGCCAGCAGTTTACAGGGACAACCTAATGAAAAACTGTTTTTT.

This clonotype was observed at least ten times. The J gene is TRBJ2-3, the V gene TRBV5-1; 9 bases match TRBD2. V trimming: 4 bases; J trimming: 1 base; junction bases outside the gene matches: 4. The CDR3 is 15 residues long. Germline V lookup: CDR1 SGHRS, CDR2 YFSETQ. The DNA of the CDR3 is TGCGCCAGCAGCGTCAGGACTAGCGGCACAGATACGCAGTATTTT. Translated: CASSVRTSGTDTQYF.

The rearrangement links TRBV9 to TRBJ1-6, with TRBD1 as a possible D gene (6 bases). Germline assignment: CDR1 SGDLS and CDR2 YYNGEE. Trimming shortened V by 4 bases and J by 7 bases, and 15 bases separated the two germline ends. The CDR3 loop spans 15 amino acids. CDR3 region: CASSPRGAPNSPLHF. The DNA of the CDR3 is TGTGCCAGCAGCCCTCGGGGGGCTCCAAATTCACCCCTCCACTTT.

Here the CDR3 DNA reads TGCAGTGCTAGACGACAGCACAGCCCGAACACTGAAGCTTTCTTT. Translated: CSARRQHSPNTEAFF. This chain uses TRBV20-1 with TRBJ1-1, with D possibly matching TRBD1 (5 bases). This CDR3 has 15 residues. Germline values: CDR1 DFQATT, CDR2 SNEGSKA (reference sequence). The germline V and J ends were trimmed by 2 bases and 1 base, with 14 bases remaining between them.

The V call is TRBV25-1, the J call TRBJ2-5; perhaps TRBD1 as D (6 bases). CDR3 length: 17 residues. Trimming removed 1 base from V and 11 bases from J, with 26 bases in between. Germline values: CDR1 MGHDK, CDR2 SYGVNS. CDR3 amino acids: CASSESSGARSYNEQYF. DNA for the CDR3: TGTGCCAGCAGTGAATCTTCAGGGGCAAGATCCTACAATGAGCAGTACTTC.

This sequence joins TRBV7-2 and TRBJ1-6, with D possibly TRBD1 on 5 matching bases. Per the germline V gene, CDR1 is SGHTA and CDR2 is FQGNSA. V was cut by 5 bases and J by 7 bases, with 12 bases left in between. This CDR3 is 14 amino acids long. The CDR3 sequence is CASSPRQSNSPLHF. CDR3 bases: TGTGCCAGCAGCCCTCGACAGAGCAATTCACCCCTCCACTTT.

This clonotype appeared a few times. The V and J genes are TRBV6-5 and TRBJ1-5; D is unresolved. The CDR3 is 15 amino acids. Trimming took 7 bases from V and 1 from J, leaving 14 bases between them. Germline CDR1 reads MNHEY; CDR2 reads SVGAGI. CDR3 DNA sequence: TGTGCCAGCACACCCGTGGCAGCCAGCAATCAGCCCCAGCATTTT. It codes for CASTPVAASNQPQHF.

In its sample, this clonotype was seen a few times. The chain joins TRBV6-5 to TRBJ2-3; D possibly corresponds to TRBD1 (6 bases). The V gene's germline CDR1 is MNHEY and CDR2 SVGAGI. The V end lost 5 bases, the J end lost 3 bases, and 15 bases lay between the germline ends. This CDR3 has 15 residues. In nucleotides, the CDR3 is TGTGCCAGCAGTACCCAAGGGACACGGACAGATACGCAGTATTTT. Amino acids: CASSTQGTRTDTQYF.

The chain links TRBV6-6 to TRBJ1-2; D is unclear. This CDR3 region has 12 residues. With 4 bases removed from V and 8 bases from J, the gap between germline ends came to 11 bases. The V gene's germline CDR1 is MNHNY and CDR2 SVGAGI (reference sequence). CDR3 bases: TGTGCCAGCAGTTGGAGGGAAGGAGGCTACACCTTC. Amino acids: CASSWREGGYTF.

DNA of the CDR3: TGTGCCAGCAGCCAAGATTTGGCAGGTCAGCCCCAGCATTTT. Protein product: CASSQDLAGQPQHF. The rearrangement links TRBV3-1 to TRBJ1-5; no clear D gene. Trimming cost V 0 bases and J 6 bases, with 9 bases left between them. CDR1 LGHDT and CDR2 YNNKEL come from the germline V gene (reference sequence). The CDR3 covers 14 residues. The full variable domain, rest sourced from reference TRBV3-1 and TRBJ1-5, is DTAVSQTPKYLVTQMGNDKSIKCEQNLGHDTMYWYKQDSKKFLKIMFSYNNKELIINETVPNRFSPKSPDKAHLNLHINSLELGDSAVYFCASSQDLAGQPQHFGDGTRLSIL.

This clonotype has just a few counts. V usage is TRBV12-3 or TRBV12-4 and J usage is TRBJ2-1, with D maybe TRBD2 (6 bases). V was trimmed by 6 bases and J by 9 bases, leaving 15 bases between them. CDR3 length: 13 residues. The CDR3 sequence: CASRLAAEGEQFF. CDR3 bases: TGTGCCAGCAGACTAGCCGCTGAGGGTGAGCAGTTCTTC.